Below, one T cell receptor beta chain is given with its context. Its antigen is as yet unknown. Profiled with immunoSEQ multiplex PCR; TCRdb holds only in-frame clones, not every one. Among about 82,000 clones, approximately 88% were seen once, and the ten largest hold 1.5%. The V end lost 2 bases, the J end lost 5 bases, and 6 bases lay between the germline ends. Germline V CDR1 and CDR2: LGHNT, FRNRAP. The CDR3 spans 12 residues. The data are from a study of siplizumab effects on memory and regulatory T cells. General study points: There were only a minor fraction of alloreactive clones that mapped to unstimulated subsets. In the presence of siplizumab, alloreactive sequences traceable to unstimulated CD4+ memory cells were significantly reduced.

The chain recombines TRBV12-5 with TRBJ1-2; D is uncertain. The receptor was isolated from a human donor in good health. The sequencing sample was made of Tregs sorted from blood. The CDR3 is CASGLRDYGYTF. CDR3 bases: TGTGCTAGTGGTTTGCGCGATTATGGCTACACCTTC.